This T cell receptor (beta chain) comes out of a study of blood T cell repertoires in COVID-19 (dated by TCRdb to 2019 to 2021). The study in broad terms: The collaborator samples originated in the United States, Italy and Spain and spanned the acute and convalescent phases of COVID-19. The prospective study material was composed of cDNA or gDNA derived from T cells, B-cell-depleted T cells, or PBMCs. Subjects who had been exposed to COVID-19, were actively infected with it, or had recovered from it provided the deeply sampled blood TCRbeta repertoires that made up the dataset. The samples were drawn from two sources: the first 160 participants of the ongoing ImmuneRACE study, and approximately 1,300 subjects contributed by 6 global collaborators. The sample metadata nearly always contained a de-identified subject ID, COVID-19 status, age in years and sex. Where HLA class I and class II types were available, the types were taken from metadata supplied by the sample provider, not from assay-based typing. A freely available public database, intended as a resource for researchers studying the immune response to SARS-CoV-2, is where the repertoires were released.

Turning to this clone: It lacks a known antigen. No per-base quality is available; no much larger clone lies one base away.

According to the germline V gene (reference sequence), CDR1 reads PRHDT and CDR2 reads FYEKMQ. V is reduced by 0 bases and J by 6 bases, leaving a spacing of 9 bases between them. Measured from the cysteine to the phenylalanine, the CDR3 is 13 residues long. CDR3 DNA is the only sequence kept; it has 39 bases, read in frame from the first base. Collaborating institutions collected whole blood in K2EDTA tubes following their own protocols. For TCRbeta analysis, collaborator samples were shipped as frozen whole blood, as isolated PBMCs, or as DNA extracted from either sample type. Overall results and qualifications from the work: Clinical and demographic metadata were provided uncurated, with the amount varying by source and participant.

TCRbeta CDR3 regions were amplified from genomic DNA using the immunoSEQ Assay, a bias-controlled multiplex PCR. Per the authors' processing: The number of nucleated cells in each sample was estimated from the amplification of reference gene primers within the assay. Sequence reads were collapsed and filtered to measure the absolute abundance of every unique TCRbeta CDR3 rearrangement. For each sample, productive Simpson clonality was calculated as the square root of Simpson's diversity index across productive rearrangements. Here the immuneACCESS table is served through TCRdb, limited to in-frame sequences with V and J called. Missing clones are a known gap in these copies; in checked studies unresolved V genes cover under half, and the rest lacks a known reason. V, J and clone size are those of that table, while D and trimming were read from the DNA. Across this sample there are 140,000 to 150,000 clones, with just under 90% seen only once. The ten largest account for over 8.5% of the sample.

Sequencing was done on a sample of peripheral blood. Recombination joined TRBV13 with TRBJ2-7; the D gene is unclear. This sequence originates from a woman aged 45-65 years with active or convalescent COVID-19. The nucleotides read TGTGCCAGCAGCTTAGGCCCGTCGGGCGAGCAGTACTTC. Protein translation: CASSLGPSGEQYF.